These 27 T cell receptor beta chains were sequenced from one sample in a study of CD8 T cells in Susac syndrome (dated by TCRdb to about 2019). To prepare the library, the immunoSEQ multiplex PCR assay was applied. RNA was extracted using the RNeasy kit, and about 0.5 to 1 ug of the RNA was reverse transcribed with random hexamers. TCRdb reanalyzed the raw reads on its own, using fastp at Q25 for trimming and MiXCR for clone calling, and kept in-frame beta chains. Rows with a matching CDR3 protein are joined into one entry that keeps the most common DNA and genes. The sample table holds more than 150,000 distinct CDR3 sequences, of which roughly 94% were seen once. Of the sample, just over 0.2% falls within the top ten clones. Material for sequencing was CD8+ T cells from PBMCs. The receptors come from a human donor with multiple sclerosis.

The chain combines TRBV4-1 with TRBJ2-7; the D is unclear. V was clipped by 1 base and J by 7 bases, with 8 bases between them. The CDR3 covers 12 residues. CDR1 MGHRA and CDR2 YSYEKL come from the germline V gene. Here the CDR3 reads CASSQGSREQYF. CDR3 DNA sequence: TGCGCCAGCAGCCAAGGTAGTAGAGAGCAGTACTTC.

The chain recombines TRBV27 with TRBJ1-2; no reliable D call. This CDR3 has 14 amino acids. Between the trimmed V and J ends, which lost 2 bases and 4 bases, there was a span of 11 bases. Germline V gene lookup returns CDR1 MNHEY and CDR2 SMNVEV (reference sequence). CDR3 DNA: TGTGCCAGCAGTTTAAAATCAGATTTCTATGGCTACACCTTC. Amino acids: CASSLKSDFYGYTF.

The V and J genes are TRBV28 and TRBJ2-4; possible D gene TRBD2, 5 bases. The CDR3 has 15 amino acids. Germline values: CDR1 MDHEN, CDR2 SYDVKM. V lost 4 bases to trimming and J lost 4 bases, with 14 bases between them. CDR3 bases: TGTGCCAGCAGTTCCATAGGAGAGGGAAAAAACATTCAGTACTTC. The encoded protein is CASSSIGEGKNIQYF.

Points on this clonotype: At one end the junction does not follow the germline gene, possibly because of a read error. The J gene is TRBJ2-5, the V gene TRBV7-7; D may match TRBD1 or TRBD2 (5 bases each). Germline assignment: CDR1 SSHAT and CDR2 FNYEAQ (reference sequence). The CDR3 has 14 amino acids. CDR3 amino acids: CASSPRGDWGTQYF. In nucleotides, the CDR3 is TGTGCTAGCAGCCCTAGAGGGGATTGGGGGACCCAGTACTTC.

This chain joins TRBV5-4 and TRBJ2-1; D is possibly TRBD1 or TRBD2 (6 bases each). The germline V gene encodes CDR1 SGHNT and CDR2 YYREEE (reference sequence). Trimming took off 2 bases at V and 7 bases at J, with 13 bases between the two ends. The CDR3 has 14 amino acids. The CDR3 spells CASSFSGAGNEQFF. The CDR3 nucleotides are TGTGCCAGCAGCTTCTCGGGGGCTGGGAATGAGCAGTTCTTC.

The chain combines TRBV30 with TRBJ1-5, with unresolved D. Looked up from germline, CDR1 is GTSNPN and CDR2 is SVGIG (reference sequence). CDR3 length equals 14 residues. V lost 1 base, J lost 5 bases, and 12 bases lay in between. CDR3 loop: CAWSGSGIYQPQHF. The CDR3 bases are TGTGCCTGGAGTGGTAGCGGTATCTATCAGCCCCAGCATTTT.

The J gene is TRBJ2-7, the V gene TRBV4-1; 15 bases are shared with TRBD2. The V and J ends lost 0 bases and 3 bases, in that order; junction bases with no gene match: 3. The CDR3 totals 17 residues. Looked up from germline, CDR1 is MGHRA and CDR2 is YSYEKL. CDR3 coding DNA: TGCGCCAGCAGCCAAGAGGGACTAGCGGGGGGTCTCTACGAGCAGTACTTC. It codes for CASSQEGLAGGLYEQYF.

The V and J genes are TRBV6-5 and TRBJ2-5, with 9 bases identical to TRBD2. Trimming at V came to 5 bases and at J to 2 bases, leaving 6 bases not matched to a gene. The germline gives CDR1 MNHEY, CDR2 SVGAGI. The length of the CDR3 is 15 residues. The CDR3 DNA reads as TGTGCCAGCAGTCCCGAGGGACTAGCTCAAGAGACCCAGTACTTC. Translating gives CASSPEGLAQETQYF.

The chain joins TRBV25-1 to TRBJ2-7, with D perhaps TRBD1 or TRBD2 (6 bases each). The CDR3 extends over 16 amino acids. Germline V CDR1 and CDR2: MGHDK, SYGVNS. Trimming removed 6 bases from V and 1 base from J, with 19 bases in between. The CDR3 loop reads CASRNVNRDLSYEQYF. CDR3 DNA: TGTGCCAGCAGGAACGTAAACAGGGACTTGTCCTACGAGCAGTACTTC.

The V and J genes are TRBV30 and TRBJ2-1; the match to TRBD1 covers 9 bases. V shed 2 bases and J 9 bases; nucleotides not matched to a gene: 5. Germline V gene data show CDR1 as GTSNPN and CDR2 as SVGIG (reference sequence). The CDR3 is made up of 13 amino acids. The CDR3 DNA is TGTGCCTGGAGTCGACTACAGGGGGCTGAGCAGTTCTTC. Its protein is CAWSRLQGAEQFF.

The V call is TRBV13, the J call TRBJ2-5; the D gene is possibly TRBD1 (6 bases). Trimming took 4 bases from V and 9 from J, leaving 21 bases between them. CDR1 and CDR2 from the germline V gene are PRHDT and FYEKMQ (reference sequence). This CDR3 comprises 15 residues. This CDR3 is CASSYTGTSSRAQYF. CDR3 in DNA: TGTGCCAGCAGCTACACCGGGACATCTTCAAGGGCCCAGTACTTC.

The J gene is TRBJ2-7, the V gene TRBV18, with D unclear. Germline-derived CDR1 and CDR2 are KGHSH and LQKENI. The CDR3 length is 14 residues. Trimming removed 0 bases from V and 0 bases from J, with 6 bases in between. The CDR3 bases are TGTGCCAGCTCACCACCGGCCAGCTCCTACGAGCAGTACTTC. This encodes CASSPPASSYEQYF. The whole variable domain, remainder taken from reference TRBV18 and TRBJ2-7, is NAGVMQNPRHLVRRRGQEARLRCSPMKGHSHVYWYRQLPEEGLKFMVYLQKENIIDESGMPKERFSAEFPKEGPSILRIQQVVRGDSAAYFCASSPPASSYEQYFGPGTRLTVT.

The CDR3 loop is CASSYTGASTDTQYF. The CDR3 bases are TGTGCCAGCAGTTACACCGGGGCTAGCACAGATACGCAGTATTTT. The V call is TRBV6-2 or TRBV6-3, the J call TRBJ2-3; D may be TRBD1 or TRBD2 (5 bases each). Trimming pared 2 bases from V and 0 bases from J, leaving 9 bases between. CDR1 is MNHEY, CDR2 SVGEGT, per germline. This CDR3 has 15 amino acids.

The V gene is TRBV6-2 or TRBV6-3, the J gene TRBJ1-5, with D unresolved. Germline loops: CDR1 MNHEY, CDR2 SVGEGT. This CDR3 has 16 residues. Trimming shortened V by 4 bases and J by 2 bases, and 15 bases separated the two germline ends. This CDR3 is CASSWTRSVGNQPQHF. Written as DNA, the CDR3 is TGTGCCAGCAGTTGGACTCGAAGTGTTGGCAATCAGCCCCAGCATTTT.

The rearrangement uses TRBV20-1 and TRBJ2-1; D gene uncertain. From germline, CDR1 is DFQATT and CDR2 SNEGSKA (reference sequence). The CDR3 is 12 residues long. Trimming removed 3 bases at V and 7 bases at J, with 10 bases between. CDR3 bases: TGCAGTGCTAGCCTCCCCTGGAATGAGCAGTTCTTC. It encodes CSASLPWNEQFF.

This clonotype was counted once. J is TRBJ2-5 and V is TRBV27, with 11 bases lining up with TRBD2. Germline V gene sequence: CDR1 MNHEY, CDR2 SMNVEV (reference sequence). V gave up 6 bases and J gave up 4 bases; unmatched junction bases: 7. There are 15 residues in the CDR3. The CDR3 nucleotides read TGTGCCAGCAGAGTCTCTAGCGGGGGGCCAGAGACCCAGTACTTC. This encodes CASRVSSGGPETQYF.

The chain links TRBV3-1 to TRBJ2-7, with D possibly TRBD1 on 6 matching bases. The V end lost 8 bases, the J end lost 3 bases, and 14 bases lay between the germline ends. Looked up from germline, CDR1 is LGHDT and CDR2 is YNNKEL (reference sequence). The CDR3 consists of 13 residues. The CDR3 DNA reads as TGTGCCAGCGGAACAGGGCAGAACTACGAGCAGTACTTC. Protein product: CASGTGQNYEQYF.

The gene calls are TRBV5-1 and TRBJ2-1, with D perhaps TRBD2 (5 bases). CDR3 length equals 13 residues. V was clipped by 3 bases and J by 6 bases, with 10 bases between them. Looked up from germline, CDR1 is SGHRS and CDR2 is YFSETQ. As DNA, the CDR3 is TGCGCCAGCAGCTCAGACGGACTCAATGAGCAGTTCTTC. It encodes CASSSDGLNEQFF.

This sequence joins TRBV13 and TRBJ2-7, with D perhaps matching TRBD1 (6 bases). In germline, CDR1 is PRHDT, CDR2 FYEKMQ (reference sequence). The CDR3 has 14 amino acids. Trimming shortened V by 5 bases and J by 6 bases, and 17 bases separated the two germline ends. The CDR3 nucleotides read TGTGCCAGCAGCCCTACACCACAGGGCGGCGAGCAGTACTTC. Translation: CASSPTPQGGEQYF.

The V gene is TRBV7-9, the J gene TRBJ2-1; perhaps D is TRBD1 or TRBD2 (5 bases each). This CDR3 has 12 amino acids. V lost 5 bases, J lost 10 bases, and 12 bases lay in between. Germline V CDR1 and CDR2: SEHNR, FQNEAQ (reference sequence). This chain's CDR3 is CASSLGTGEQFF. DNA for the CDR3: TGTGCCAGCAGCCTGGGGACCGGGGAGCAGTTCTTC.

The chain has TRBV18 and TRBJ1-2; no clear D gene. Trimming shortened V by 0 bases and J by 8 bases, and 4 bases separated the two germline ends. Germline values: CDR1 KGHSH, CDR2 LQKENI. This CDR3 comprises 11 residues. CDR3 coding DNA: TGTGCCAGCTCACCACCGGGCGGCTACACCTTC. The encoded protein is CASSPPGGYTF.

This rearrangement joins TRBV4-1 to TRBJ1-2; D not resolved. Germline V CDR1 and CDR2: MGHRA, YSYEKL. Trimming took 4 bases from V and 8 from J, leaving 11 bases between them. This CDR3 comprises 12 residues. The chain's CDR3 is CASSLDLSGYTF. In DNA form, the CDR3 reads TGCGCCAGCAGCCTCGACTTGAGCGGCTACACCTTC.

The V gene is TRBV5-6, the J gene TRBJ2-7, with D perhaps TRBD1 or TRBD2 (5 bases each). The length of the CDR3 is 11 residues. V shed 9 bases and J shed 6 bases, with 13 bases lying between them. Germline CDR1 reads SGHDT; CDR2 reads YYEEEE. CDR3 sequence: CATGTASEQYF. CDR3 coding DNA: TGTGCCACAGGGACGGCATCCGAGCAGTACTTC. Full variable domain (remainder filled in from reference TRBV5-6 and TRBJ2-7): DAGVTQSPTHLIKTRGQQVTLRCSPKSGHDTVSWYQQALGQGPQFIFQYYEEEERQRGNFPDRFSGHQFPNYSSELNVNALLLGDSALYLCATGTASEQYFGPGTRLTVT.

The V and J genes are TRBV29-1 and TRBJ2-3; TRBD2 agrees at 7 bases. CDR3 length equals 12 residues. V was clipped by 7 bases and J by 3 bases; unmatched bases: 4. Per germline, CDR1 SQVTM and CDR2 ANQGSEA. The CDR3 spells CSAGRETDTQYF. For the CDR3, the DNA is TGCAGCGCTGGGAGGGAGACAGATACGCAGTATTTT.

The V gene is TRBV27, the J gene TRBJ1-5; D gene uncertain. In germline, CDR1 is MNHEY, CDR2 SMNVEV (reference sequence). The CDR3 is 14 residues long. The V end lost 8 bases, the J end lost 0 bases, and 11 bases lay between the germline ends. The CDR3 loop reads CASGLSGSNQPQHF. The CDR3 DNA is TGTGCCAGCGGTCTTAGTGGTAGCAATCAGCCCCAGCATTTT.

The rearrangement joins TRBV6-5 to TRBJ1-6; a weak D match, TRBD1 (5 bases). The V end lost 0 bases, the J end lost 6 bases, and 21 bases lay between the germline ends. This CDR3 comprises 19 residues. Per germline, CDR1 MNHEY and CDR2 SVGAGI. The CDR3 protein is CASSYSASGSGQSNSPLHF. In DNA, the CDR3 is TGTGCCAGCAGTTACTCGGCCAGCGGCTCAGGGCAGAGTAATTCACCCCTCCACTTT.

The CDR3 is CASSSPLNEQFF. The CDR3 region has the DNA TGTGCCAGCAGTTCCCCTCTCAATGAGCAGTTCTTC. The chain couples TRBV27 to TRBJ2-1, with D uncertain. V dropped 4 bases and J dropped 6 bases, with 7 bases sitting between them. Germline V gene lookup returns CDR1 MNHEY and CDR2 SMNVEV (reference sequence). The CDR3 covers 12 residues.